The 26 T cell receptor beta chains given below trace back to one sample, sequenced in a study of blood T cell repertoires in COVID-19. This table comes from immunoSEQ multiplex PCR, and its TCRdb copy is limited to in-frame clones, with some not included. The profile shows 300,000 to 400,000 clones, 80% to 90% of them singletons. Sequenced: peripheral blood. The receptors here all came from a woman aged 60 to 75 with COVID-19, enrolled during active disease.

The chain joins TRBV11-3 to TRBJ2-6; no clear D gene. Trimming took off 1 base at V and 0 bases at J, with 7 bases between the two ends. Per the germline V gene, CDR1 is SGHNT and CDR2 is YENEEA. The CDR3 totals 16 residues. In DNA, the CDR3 is TGTGCCAGCAGCTTAGGAGCGTTCTCTGGGGCCAACGTCCTGACTTTC. Protein product: CASSLGAFSGANVLTF.

The rearrangement links TRBV9 to TRBJ1-4, with D tentatively TRBD1 (6 bases). The germline V gene encodes CDR1 SGDLS and CDR2 YYNGEE. Trimming stripped 1 base from V and 7 bases from J, with 20 bases between. This CDR3 has 17 residues. In nucleotides, the CDR3 is TGTGCCAGCAGCGTAAGGACAGCCACGACTAAAAGTGAAAAACTGTTTTTT. This encodes CASSVRTATTKSEKLFF.

V and J are TRBV6-1 and TRBJ1-2; a weak D match, TRBD1 (6 bases). The germline CDR1 and CDR2 sequences are MNHNS and SASEGT. Between the trimmed V and J ends, which lost 1 base and 2 bases, there was a span of 14 bases. The CDR3 extends over 16 amino acids. The CDR3 region has the DNA TGTGCCAGCAGTGAAGGAGTGGGAGACAGGAACTATGGCTACACCTTC. The encoded protein is CASSEGVGDRNYGYTF.

The rearrangement joins TRBV12-5 to TRBJ1-6; 10 bases fit TRBD1. Per the germline V gene, CDR1 is LGHNT and CDR2 is FRNRAP. Trimming cost V 7 bases and J 8 bases; bases outside gene matches: 8. The CDR3 loop spans 15 amino acids. The CDR3 DNA reads TGTGCTAGTGAGCGGGACAGGGGTTTGTATTCACCCCTCCACTTT. Its translation is CASERDRGLYSPLHF.

The rearrangement uses TRBV11-2 and TRBJ2-7; 7 positions agree with TRBD1. The CDR3 runs 15 residues. Germline CDR1 SGHAT, CDR2 FQNNGV. V lost 1 base and J lost 2; bases outside the gene matches: 5. As DNA, the CDR3 is TGTGCCAGCAGCTTAGGGCAGGGGGTCCCCTACGAGCAGTACTTC. Translated: CASSLGQGVPYEQYF.

The rearrangement uses TRBV7-2 and TRBJ2-7, with no clear D. Looked up from germline, CDR1 is SGHTA and CDR2 is FQGNSA. Deletions cut 0 bases from V and 5 bases from J, with 8 bases between. CDR3 length: 13 amino acids. The CDR3 nucleotides are TGTGCCAGCAGCTTAGCCGGTCTGAACGAGCAGTACTTC. It yields the protein CASSLAGLNEQYF.

This clone was picked up one time. The rearrangement uses TRBV4-3 and TRBJ1-6; 7 positions match TRBD1. The CDR3 has 15 amino acids. J lost 12 bases, V lost 0 bases, and 8 bases had no gene match. Germline-derived CDR1 and CDR2 are LGHNA and YSLEER. CDR3 region: CASSQDRTGVRPLHF. The CDR3 nucleotides are TGCGCCAGCAGCCAAGATAGAACAGGGGTGCGACCCCTCCACTTT.

V gene TRBV5-1 combines with J gene TRBJ2-3; 8 bases map to TRBD2. This CDR3 is built from 17 residues. The germline V gene encodes CDR1 SGHRS and CDR2 YFSETQ. V was pared by 7 bases and J by 2 bases, with 15 bases of the junction left unmatched. The CDR3 here is CASSRGASGPPTDTQYF. CDR3 in DNA: TGCGCCAGCTCCCGGGGGGCTAGCGGGCCTCCCACAGATACGCAGTATTTT.

The rearrangement joins TRBV9 to TRBJ2-5, with TRBD2 matching over 14 bases. V was clipped by 3 bases and J by 2 bases; unmatched bases: 3. The germline gives CDR1 SGDLS, CDR2 YYNGEE. CDR3 length equals 16 residues. CDR3 DNA sequence: TGTGCCAGCAGCGAGGGACTAGCGGGGGAGCAAGAGACCCAGTACTTC. This codes for CASSEGLAGEQETQYF.

The V gene is TRBV19, the J gene TRBJ1-1; 9 nucleotides line up with TRBD1. Trimming cost V 3 bases and J 0 bases; bases outside gene matches: 2. This CDR3 contains 15 residues. From germline, CDR1 is LNHDA and CDR2 SQIVND (reference sequence). The CDR3 reads CASSMTGGMNTEAFF. Written as DNA, the CDR3 is TGTGCCAGTAGTATGACAGGGGGAATGAACACTGAAGCTTTCTTT.

The chain couples TRBV9 to TRBJ2-5; 13 nucleotides match TRBD2. This CDR3 spans 18 amino acids. J was trimmed by 1 base and V by 0 bases; bases with no gene match: 6. CDR1 and CDR2 from the germline V gene are SGDLS and YYNGEE. CDR3 loop: CASSVDGRLAGGQETQYF. Written as DNA, the CDR3 is TGTGCCAGCAGCGTAGATGGGCGACTAGCGGGGGGCCAAGAGACCCAGTACTTC.

The rearrangement links TRBV30 to TRBJ1-1; 7 nucleotides align to TRBD1. Germline CDR1 is GTSNPN and CDR2 is SVGIG (reference sequence). After removal of 8 bases from V and 8 bases from J, the junction contained 8 bases not matched to a gene. The CDR3 has 11 amino acids. In DNA form, the CDR3 reads TGTGCCGTTCAGGGGGTAGTAGAAGCTTTCTTT. This codes for CAVQGVVEAFF.

The rearrangement uses TRBV4-2 and TRBJ1-4; 8 bases agree with TRBD1. Germline-derived CDR1 and CDR2 are LGHNA and YNFKEQ. The length of the CDR3 is 15 residues. The junction had 5 bases not matched to a gene; V was cut back by 4 bases and J by 4 bases. The chain's CDR3 is CASSRGQVYNEKLFF. The CDR3 DNA is TGTGCCAGCAGCCGGGGACAGGTTTATAATGAAAAACTGTTTTTT.

The chain employs TRBV3-1 (or the pseudogene TRBV3-2) and TRBJ1-2, with 9 bases aligning to TRBD1. This CDR3 is built from 14 residues. Trimming at V came to 5 bases and at J to 5 bases, leaving 6 bases not matched to a gene. Germline V gene sequence: CDR1 LGHDT, CDR2 YNNKEL (reference sequence). In nucleotides, the CDR3 is TGTGCCAGCAGCACCCCGGGACAGGGATATGGCTACACCTTC. This codes for CASSTPGQGYGYTF.

The chain employs TRBV29-1 and TRBJ1-4, with D maybe TRBD1 (5 bases). The V gene's germline CDR1 is SQVTM and CDR2 ANQGSEA. The CDR3 totals 14 residues. Trimming removed 5 bases at V and 12 bases at J, with 22 bases between. CDR3 in amino acids: CSVHKGQPRGELFF. CDR3 nucleotides: TGCAGCGTTCACAAAGGACAACCACGAGGAGAACTGTTTTTT.

The chain carries TRBV10-3 and TRBJ1-2, with D possibly TRBD1 on 6 matching bases. V gave up 6 bases and J gave up 0 bases, with 11 bases separating them. The CDR3 totals 14 residues. The germline CDR1 and CDR2 sequences are ENHRY and SYGVKD. The CDR3 nucleotides read TGTGCCATCAGGGAACAGGGAGCTAACTATGGCTACACCTTC. It is translated as CAIREQGANYGYTF.

The chain links TRBV7-8 to TRBJ2-7; 8 bases match TRBD1. Germline V gene sequence: CDR1 SGHVS, CDR2 FQNEAQ. The CDR3 is 16 residues long. J was trimmed by 3 bases and V by 5 bases; bases with no gene match: 12. The CDR3 region has the DNA TGTGCCAGCAGCCCACGGCGGGGACAGGACCTCTACGAGCAGTACTTC. Its translation: CASSPRRGQDLYEQYF.

This chain joins TRBV27 and TRBJ2-3; 9 positions match TRBD2. The CDR3 totals 14 residues. Trimming took 6 bases from V and 6 from J; bases not matched to a gene: 7. Germline CDR1 MNHEY, CDR2 SMNVEV (reference sequence). CDR3 sequence reads: CASRRAGGMDTQYF. The DNA for the CDR3 is TGTGCCAGCAGGCGAGCGGGGGGAATGGATACGCAGTATTTT.

The rearrangement joins TRBV19 to TRBJ1-2; D possibly corresponds to TRBD1 (6 bases). V was cut by 2 bases and J by 4 bases, with 11 bases left in between. CDR3 length equals 14 residues. Germline V gene lookup returns CDR1 LNHDA and CDR2 SQIVND (reference sequence). The CDR3 DNA sequence: TGTGCCAGTAGTATAAAACAGGGCCTCTATGGCTACACCTTC. Amino acids: CASSIKQGLYGYTF.

The chain employs TRBV9 and TRBJ2-1; 7 bases align to TRBD1. The germline gives CDR1 SGDLS, CDR2 YYNGEE. Losses at the gene ends were 4 bases for V and 7 bases for J; bases not matched to a gene: 11. The CDR3 runs 15 residues. This chain's CDR3 is CASSNSGQPRNEQFF. CDR3 sequence (DNA): TGTGCCAGCAGCAACTCGGGACAGCCAAGGAATGAGCAGTTCTTC.

The V and J genes are TRBV7-3 and TRBJ2-1; D is ambiguous. V lost 5 bases and J 0 bases, leaving 11 bases between the germline ends. The CDR3 contains 15 residues. Germline V lookup: CDR1 SGHTA, CDR2 FQGTGA. The CDR3 is CASSPARSSYNEQFF. DNA for the CDR3: TGTGCCAGCAGCCCCGCGAGGAGCTCCTACAATGAGCAGTTCTTC.

CDR3 in amino acids: CPERAGPIYEQYF. The CDR3 nucleotides read TGTCCGGAGCGGGCCGGGCCGATCTACGAGCAGTACTTC. The chain uses TRBV12-5 and TRBJ2-7, with TRBD2 as a possible D gene (6 bases). This CDR3 contains 13 residues. Germline CDR1 LGHNT, CDR2 FRNRAP.

The chain uses TRBV6-5 and TRBJ2-7; 8 positions agree with TRBD1. This CDR3 contains 11 residues. After removal of 7 bases from V and 8 bases from J, the junction contained 4 bases not matched to a gene. In germline, CDR1 is MNHEY, CDR2 SVGAGI. The DNA for the CDR3 is TGTGCCAGCAATGGACAGGGCCAGCAGTACTTC. Translating it yields CASNGQGQQYF.

The CDR3 protein is CASSPGDGAHEAFF. The CDR3 coding sequence is TGTGCCAGCTCACCAGGTGACGGAGCACACGAAGCTTTCTTT. The chain links TRBV18 to TRBJ1-1; D gene unclear. V was trimmed by 2 bases and J by 8 bases, leaving 15 bases between them. Per the germline V gene, CDR1 is KGHSH and CDR2 is LQKENI. CDR3 length: 14 amino acids. The variable domain in full, with the rest retrieved from reference TRBV18 and TRBJ1-1, is NAGVMQNPRHLVRRRGQEARLRCSPMKGHSHVYWYRQLPEEGLKFMVYLQKENIIDESGMPKERFSAEFPKEGPSILRIQQVVRGDSAAYFCASSPGDGAHEAFFGQGTRLTVV.

Comment on this clone: The identical CDR3 is also encoded by other nucleotide sequences in the sample. This chain joins TRBV11-3 and TRBJ2-7; TRBD1 might be the D (6 bases). The CDR3 consists of 15 residues. The germline V gene has CDR1 SGHNT and CDR2 YENEEA. The V end lost 1 base, the J end lost 4 bases, and 14 bases lay between the germline ends. The CDR3 region is CASSLAGTGSYEQYF. DNA for the CDR3: TGTGCCAGCAGCTTAGCAGGCACAGGGAGTTACGAGCAGTACTTC.

The V and J genes are TRBV6-5 and TRBJ1-2; no definite D call. With 5 bases removed from V and 8 bases from J, the gap between germline ends came to 15 bases. This CDR3 spans 13 amino acids. The germline V gene has CDR1 MNHEY and CDR2 SVGAGI. CDR3 residues: CASSNQENGGYTF. CDR3 bases: TGTGCCAGCAGTAACCAGGAAAATGGAGGCTACACCTTC.